The 27 T cell receptor beta chains listed next were all sequenced from one sample in a study of CD8 T cells in Susac syndrome (dated by TCRdb to between 2018 and 2021). Library preparation was by the immunoSEQ multiplex PCR assay. RNA was extracted with the RNeasy kit and roughly 0.45 to 1 ug was reverse transcribed using random hexamers. TCRdb reprocessed the public reads (quality trimming at Q25 with fastp, clone calling with MiXCR) and kept in-frame beta chains. Rows matching on CDR3 protein sequence are summarized as one entry with the most common DNA and genes. A total of about 150,000 distinct CDR3 sequences appear in this sample, around 95% of them only once. 0.14% to 0.15% of the sample is in the top ten clones. Sample: CD8+ T cells from PBMCs. The source is a human donor with multiple sclerosis.

The chain joins TRBV5-1 to TRBJ2-5; D gene uncertain. The CDR3 sequence is 13 residues long. Trimming stripped 6 bases from V and 0 bases from J, with 9 bases between. CDR1 is SGHRS and CDR2 is YFSETQ in the germline V gene. The CDR3 reads CASTSRNQETQYF. CDR3 DNA sequence: TGCGCCAGCACCTCGAGAAACCAAGAGACCCAGTACTTC. The full variable domain, completed using reference TRBV5-1 and TRBJ2-5, is KAGVTQTPRYLIKTRGQQVTLSCSPISGHRSVSWYQQTPGQGLQFLFEYFSETQRNKGNFPGRFSGRQFSNSRSEMNVSTLELGDSALYLCASTSRNQETQYFGPGTRLLVL.

The genes are TRBV27 and TRBJ2-7, with 7 bases matching TRBD1. The CDR3 runs to 15 residues. Trimming at V came to 5 bases and at J to 5 bases, leaving 12 bases not matched to a gene. The germline V gene has CDR1 MNHEY and CDR2 SMNVEV (reference sequence). The CDR3 protein is CASSPQGQTPNEQYF. In DNA form, the CDR3 reads TGTGCCAGCAGTCCCCAGGGACAGACCCCTAACGAGCAGTACTTC.

This chain connects TRBV2 to TRBJ1-2, with a tentative D call TRBD1 (5 bases). Trimming pared 0 bases from V and 3 bases from J, leaving 11 bases between. Germline CDR1 SNHLY, CDR2 FYNNEI. The CDR3 has 15 amino acids. CDR3 region: CASSEATDKYYGYTF. DNA of the CDR3: TGTGCCAGCAGTGAAGCCACGGACAAATACTATGGCTACACCTTC.

Notes on this clonotype: A read error may produce the germline difference seen at one junction end. The genes are TRBV7-6 and TRBJ2-5, with D unresolved. The CDR3 loop spans 13 amino acids. Germline V gene sequence: CDR1 SGHVS, CDR2 FNYEAQ. The CDR3 reads CASSPELQETQYF. CDR3 bases: TGTGCTAGCAGCCCCGAGTTACAAGAGACCCAGTACTTC.

This clonotype was seen once. The chain couples TRBV29-1 to TRBJ2-7; TRBD2 might be the D (5 bases). Trimming took off 7 bases at V and 3 bases at J, with 19 bases between the two ends. Germline CDR1 reads SQVTM; CDR2 reads ANQGSEA. This CDR3 spans 14 amino acids. This chain's CDR3 is CSASKGQAGYEQYF. The CDR3 nucleotides read TGCAGCGCCTCCAAAGGCCAGGCGGGCTACGAGCAGTACTTC.

The rearrangement joins TRBV27 to TRBJ2-5; the match to TRBD1 covers 8 bases. CDR3 length equals 15 residues. Germline CDR1 MNHEY, CDR2 SMNVEV (reference sequence). The V and J ends lost 6 bases and 5 bases, in that order; junction bases with no gene match: 11. The CDR3 sequence: CASSRGTGEWETQYF. The CDR3, as DNA: TGTGCCAGCAGCCGCGGGACAGGAGAATGGGAGACCCAGTACTTC.

The gene calls are TRBV30 and TRBJ1-2, with D maybe TRBD1 (5 bases). CDR1 is GTSNPN and CDR2 is SVGIG in the germline V gene (reference sequence). V was shortened by 5 bases and J by 7 bases, with 20 bases between the two germline ends. The CDR3 has 14 residues. The CDR3 loop reads CAWGGLEGRFGYTF. The CDR3 DNA sequence: TGTGCCTGGGGGGGACTGGAGGGCAGGTTTGGCTACACCTTC.

This clonotype was picked up one time. V and J are TRBV30 and TRBJ1-1; D is ambiguous. The CDR3 covers 13 residues. V was cut by 1 base and J by 1 base, with 7 bases left in between. CDR1 GTSNPN and CDR2 SVGIG come from the germline V gene (reference sequence). As DNA, the CDR3 is TGTGCCTGGAGTGAGGAACCGAACACTGAAGCTTTCTTT. Its protein product is CAWSEEPNTEAFF.

The rearrangement joins TRBV29-1 to TRBJ1-2; 9 bases align to TRBD1. This CDR3 has 15 residues. With 2 bases clipped from V and 3 bases from J, the junction kept 7 bases outside the gene matches. CDR1 SQVTM and CDR2 ANQGSEA come from the germline V gene. The DNA for the CDR3 is TGCAGCGTTGAATCGATGGACAGGGGCTACTATGGCTACACCTTC. Its translation: CSVESMDRGYYGYTF.

The chain has TRBV30 and TRBJ1-5; D may be TRBD1 (6 bases). The V and J ends lost 4 bases and 2 bases respectively, with 12 bases between them. The CDR3 sequence is 14 residues long. Germline V gene data show CDR1 as GTSNPN and CDR2 as SVGIG (reference sequence). The CDR3 nucleotides read TGTGCCTGGACCACAGGGACCGGCAATCAGCCCCAGCATTTT. This encodes CAWTTGTGNQPQHF.

The chain has TRBV30 and TRBJ2-7; TRBD1 is a possible D gene (6 bases). Germline V CDR1 and CDR2: GTSNPN, SVGIG (reference sequence). Trimming shortened V by 7 bases and J by 0 bases, and 13 bases separated the two germline ends. The CDR3 is 13 amino acids. CDR3 protein: CAYRQENSYEQYV. The CDR3 DNA is TGTGCCTATCGACAGGAGAACTCCTACGAGCAGTACGTC.

V is TRBV12-3 or TRBV12-4 and J is TRBJ2-1; D unclear. Trimming took off 6 bases at V and 5 bases at J, with 11 bases between the two ends. CDR3 length: 13 amino acids. CDR3 DNA: TGTGCCAGCAGACCCCCAAGGGACAATGAGCAGTTCTTC. Protein: CASRPPRDNEQFF.

The chain joins TRBV27 to TRBJ2-1; D might be TRBD2 (6 bases). The length of the CDR3 is 13 residues. Germline assignment: CDR1 MNHEY and CDR2 SMNVEV (reference sequence). Trimming cost V 7 bases and J 6 bases, with 13 bases left between them. The CDR3 loop reads CASTLRGGNEQFF. Written as DNA, the CDR3 is TGTGCCAGCACCTTGAGGGGAGGCAATGAGCAGTTCTTC.

This chain connects TRBV5-4 to TRBJ1-2; D is undetermined. This CDR3 contains 15 residues. The V and J ends lost 4 bases and 4 bases respectively, with 17 bases between them. Germline values: CDR1 SGHNT, CDR2 YYREEE (reference sequence). CDR3 amino acids: CASSPGELWVYGYTF. CDR3 coding DNA: TGTGCCAGCAGCCCCGGGGAGCTATGGGTCTATGGCTACACCTTC. The whole variable domain, remainder taken from reference TRBV5-4 and TRBJ1-2, is ETGVTQSPTHLIKTRGQQVTLRCSSQSGHNTVSWYQQALGQGPQFIFQYYREEENGRGNFPPRFSGLQFPNYSSELNVNALELDDSALYLCASSPGELWVYGYTFGSGTRLTVV.

The CDR3 nucleotides are TGTGCCAGCAGCCCCGGGGGTGCCTATGGCTACACCTTC. Protein sequence: CASSPGGAYGYTF. V usage is TRBV5-6 and J usage is TRBJ1-2, with a tentative D call TRBD1 (5 bases). Germline CDR1 and CDR2: SGHDT and YYEEEE. CDR3 length: 13 residues. V lost 4 bases and J 4 bases, leaving 11 bases between the germline ends.

The chain combines TRBV3-1 with TRBJ2-1; TRBD1 agrees at 7 bases. The V and J ends lost 7 bases and 5 bases, in that order; junction bases with no gene match: 11. Germline-derived CDR1 and CDR2 are LGHDT and YNNKEL (reference sequence). The CDR3 contains 15 residues. This chain's CDR3 is CASKDRDSPNNEQFF. CDR3 sequence (DNA): TGTGCCAGCAAAGATCGGGACAGTCCCAACAATGAGCAGTTCTTC.

This chain links TRBV20-1 with TRBJ2-1; 12 bases match TRBD2. The CDR3 is 15 amino acids. J lost 6 bases, V lost 5 bases, and 8 bases had no gene match. Per germline, CDR1 DFQATT and CDR2 SNEGSKA (reference sequence). CDR3 coding DNA: TGCAGTGCTGATCTAGCGGGGGGGGAAGGCAATGAGCAGTTCTTC. This translates into CSADLAGGEGNEQFF.

This clonotype was counted once. The J gene is TRBJ2-6, the V gene TRBV7-9, with TRBD1 identical over 7 bases. CDR3 length: 16 amino acids. From germline, CDR1 is SEHNR and CDR2 FQNEAQ (reference sequence). V dropped 4 bases and J dropped 4; count of bases not matched to a gene: 7. The CDR3 protein is CASSSRQGKGANVLTF. The CDR3 DNA sequence: TGTGCCAGCAGCTCAAGACAGGGTAAAGGGGCCAACGTCCTGACTTTC. Filled out from reference TRBV7-9 and TRBJ2-6, the complete variable domain reads DTGVSQNPRHKITKRGQNVTFRCDPISEHNRLYWYRQTLGQGPEFLTYFQNEAQLEKSRLLSDRFSAERPKGSFSTLEIQRTEQGDSAMYLCASSSRQGKGANVLTFGAGSRLTVL.

This clonotype has just one count. The chain's CDR3 is CASSQSEGKYGYTF. CDR3 nucleotide sequence: TGTGCCAGCAGCCAATCAGAGGGGAAGTATGGCTACACCTTC. The chain links TRBV16 to TRBJ1-2, with D possibly being TRBD1 (5 bases). CDR1 and CDR2 (germline): KGHSY, FQNENV. The CDR3 covers 14 residues. Between the trimmed V and J ends, which lost 0 bases and 5 bases, there was a span of 10 bases. Variable domain in full (rest from reference TRBV16 and TRBJ1-2): GEEVAQTPKHLVRGEGQKAKLYCAPIKGHSYVFWYQQVLKNEFKFLISFQNENVFDETGMPKERFSAKCLPNSPCSLEIQATKLEDSAVYFCASSQSEGKYGYTFGSGTRLTVV.

The chain joins TRBV29-1 to TRBJ1-1, with a weak D call TRBD1 (6 bases). In germline, CDR1 is SQVTM, CDR2 ANQGSEA. The CDR3 covers 13 residues. Trimming pared 5 bases from V and 0 bases from J, leaving 10 bases between. The CDR3 coding sequence is TGCAGCGTTTCCGACAGGCTGAACACTGAAGCTTTCTTT. As protein: CSVSDRLNTEAFF.

The V gene is TRBV27, the J gene TRBJ2-1, with 8 bases lining up with TRBD2. This CDR3 region has 15 residues. Germline V gives CDR1 MNHEY, CDR2 SMNVEV (reference sequence). V shed 7 bases and J 3 bases; nucleotides not matched to a gene: 8. The CDR3: CASNPGGGLYNEQFF. The CDR3, as DNA: TGTGCCAGCAATCCCGGGGGGGGACTCTACAATGAGCAGTTCTTC.

The CDR3 DNA reads TGTGCCAGTACCATGGCGGGCCAAGAGACCCAGTACTTC. Encoded protein: CASTMAGQETQYF. The chain links TRBV19 to TRBJ2-5, with D tentatively TRBD2 (5 bases). V lost 7 bases, J lost 1 base, and 10 bases lay in between. CDR1 is LNHDA, CDR2 SQIVND, per germline (reference sequence). The CDR3 is 13 amino acids.

The chain has TRBV12-3 or TRBV12-4 and TRBJ1-1, with no clear D. The CDR3 covers 11 residues. The V gene lost 8 bases and the J gene lost 8 bases, with 12 bases spanning the gap. DNA for the CDR3: TGTGCCAGCGGCCGGACCGCAGAAGCTTTCTTT. Amino acids: CASGRTAEAFF.

The gene calls are TRBV19 and TRBJ2-1; D is unclear. The CDR3 totals 13 residues. Germline lookup yields CDR1 LNHDA and CDR2 SQIVND (reference sequence). V was pared by 7 bases and J by 2 bases, with 9 bases between. In DNA, the CDR3 is TGTGCCAGTACCACGCGCCCCTACAATGAGCAGTTCTTC. Translated: CASTTRPYNEQFF.

The chain has TRBV4-1 and TRBJ2-7, with a possible D match to TRBD2 (6 bases). Trimming stripped 0 bases from V and 7 bases from J, with 10 bases between. The CDR3 is 13 amino acids. Germline CDR1 MGHRA, CDR2 YSYEKL. CDR3 bases: TGCGCCAGCAGCCAAGATAGAGGACTAGAGCAGTACGTC. It specifies CASSQDRGLEQYV.

The CDR3 region is CASSLVANQPQHF. The CDR3, as DNA: TGTGCCAGCAGCTTAGTTGCCAATCAGCCCCAGCATTTT. V gene TRBV7-6 combines with J gene TRBJ1-5, with D hard to call. Germline values: CDR1 SGHVS, CDR2 FNYEAQ. The CDR3 length is 13 residues. V was cut by 1 base and J by 3 bases, with 4 bases left in between.

The rearrangement links TRBV6-5 to TRBJ1-1; tentative D call: TRBD1 (6 bases). Trimming left V 0 bases short and J 4 bases short, with 9 bases between. The CDR3 length is 14 residues. The germline CDR1 and CDR2 sequences are MNHEY and SVGAGI. CDR3 sequence (DNA): TGTGCCAGCAGTTACTCGACAGGTCCCACTGAAGCTTTCTTT. Translated, it gives CASSYSTGPTEAFF.